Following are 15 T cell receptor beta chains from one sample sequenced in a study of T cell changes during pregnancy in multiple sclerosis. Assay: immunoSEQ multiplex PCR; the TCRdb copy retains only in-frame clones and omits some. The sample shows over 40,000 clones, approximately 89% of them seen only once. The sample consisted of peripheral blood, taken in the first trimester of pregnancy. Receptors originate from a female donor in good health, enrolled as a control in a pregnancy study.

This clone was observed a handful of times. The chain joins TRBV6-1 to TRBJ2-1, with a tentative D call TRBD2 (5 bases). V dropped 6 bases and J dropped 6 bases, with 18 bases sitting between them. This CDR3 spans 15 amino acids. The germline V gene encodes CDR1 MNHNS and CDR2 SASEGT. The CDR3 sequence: CASRSEDGAGNEQFF. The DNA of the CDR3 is TGTGCCAGCAGGAGTGAGGACGGTGCGGGCAATGAGCAGTTCTTC.

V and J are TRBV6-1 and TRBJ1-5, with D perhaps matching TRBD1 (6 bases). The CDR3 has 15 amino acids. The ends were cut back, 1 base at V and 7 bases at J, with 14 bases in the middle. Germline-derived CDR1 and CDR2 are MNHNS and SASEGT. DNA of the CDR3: TGTGCCAGCAGTGAAGGGGGCAGGGGAGGGCAGCCCCAGCATTTT. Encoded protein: CASSEGGRGGQPQHF.

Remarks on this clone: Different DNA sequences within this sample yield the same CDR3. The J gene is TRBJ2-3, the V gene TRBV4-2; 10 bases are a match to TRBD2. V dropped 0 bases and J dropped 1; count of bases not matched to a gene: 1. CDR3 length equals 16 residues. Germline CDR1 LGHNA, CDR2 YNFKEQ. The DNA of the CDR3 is TGTGCCAGCAGCCAAGATCTAGCGGGGGGCACAGATACGCAGTATTTT. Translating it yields CASSQDLAGGTDTQYF.

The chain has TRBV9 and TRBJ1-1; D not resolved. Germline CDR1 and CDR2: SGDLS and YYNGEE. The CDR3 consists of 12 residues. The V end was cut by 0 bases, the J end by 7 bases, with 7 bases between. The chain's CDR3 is CASSVAGSEAFF. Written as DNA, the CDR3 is TGTGCCAGCAGCGTAGCAGGAAGTGAAGCTTTCTTT.

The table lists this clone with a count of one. The CDR3 DNA sequence: TGCGCCAGCAGCTGGGGGCCCAGGGGTTTGAACACTGAAGCTTTCTTT. As protein: CASSWGPRGLNTEAFF. This chain uses TRBV5-1 with TRBJ1-1; D might be TRBD1 (6 bases). V dropped 3 bases and J dropped 0 bases, with 15 bases sitting between them. CDR1 SGHRS and CDR2 YFSETQ come from the germline V gene. This CDR3 has 16 amino acids.

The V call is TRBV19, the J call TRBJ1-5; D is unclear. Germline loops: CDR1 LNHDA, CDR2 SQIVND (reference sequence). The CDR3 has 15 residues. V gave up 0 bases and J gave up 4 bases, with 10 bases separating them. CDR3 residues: CASSIDPAGNQPQHF. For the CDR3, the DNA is TGTGCCAGTAGTATAGATCCCGCGGGAAATCAGCCCCAGCATTTT.

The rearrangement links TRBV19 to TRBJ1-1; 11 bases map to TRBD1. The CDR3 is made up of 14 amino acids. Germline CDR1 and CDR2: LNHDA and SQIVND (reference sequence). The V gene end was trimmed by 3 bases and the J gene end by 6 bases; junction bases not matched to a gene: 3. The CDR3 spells CASSIRTGGSEAFF. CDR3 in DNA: TGTGCCAGTAGTATTAGGACAGGGGGCTCTGAAGCTTTCTTT.

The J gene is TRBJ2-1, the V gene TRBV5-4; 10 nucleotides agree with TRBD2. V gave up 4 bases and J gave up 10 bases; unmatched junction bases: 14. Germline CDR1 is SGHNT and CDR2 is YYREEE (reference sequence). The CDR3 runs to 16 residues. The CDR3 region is CASSPPQASGGREQFF. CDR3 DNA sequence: TGTGCCAGCAGCCCCCCCCAGGCTAGCGGGGGCCGGGAGCAGTTCTTC.

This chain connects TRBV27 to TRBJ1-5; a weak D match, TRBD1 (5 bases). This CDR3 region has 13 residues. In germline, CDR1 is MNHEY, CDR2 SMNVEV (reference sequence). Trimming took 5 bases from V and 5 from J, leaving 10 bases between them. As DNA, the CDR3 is TGTGCCAGCAGTCAAGACAGTTATCAGCCCCAGCATTTT. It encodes CASSQDSYQPQHF.

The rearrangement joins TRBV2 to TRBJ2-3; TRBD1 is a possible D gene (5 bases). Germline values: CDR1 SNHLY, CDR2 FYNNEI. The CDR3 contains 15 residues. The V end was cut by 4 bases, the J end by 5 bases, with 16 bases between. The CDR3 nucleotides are TGTGCCAGCAGTGGGACACTCCAAGGAAGAGATACGCAGTATTTT. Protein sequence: CASSGTLQGRDTQYF.

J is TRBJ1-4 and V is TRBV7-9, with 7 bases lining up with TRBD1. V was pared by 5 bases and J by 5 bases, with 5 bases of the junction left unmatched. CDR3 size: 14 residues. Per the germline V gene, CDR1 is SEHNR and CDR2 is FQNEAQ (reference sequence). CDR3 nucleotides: TGTGCCAGCAGCCCCGGGACAGCAAATGAAAAACTGTTTTTT. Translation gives CASSPGTANEKLFF.

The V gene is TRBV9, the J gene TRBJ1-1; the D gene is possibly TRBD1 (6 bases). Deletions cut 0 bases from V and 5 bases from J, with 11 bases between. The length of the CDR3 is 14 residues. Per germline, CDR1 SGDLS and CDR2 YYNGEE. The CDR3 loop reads CASSVVLGGTEAFF. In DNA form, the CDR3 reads TGTGCCAGCAGCGTAGTCCTAGGGGGTACTGAAGCTTTCTTT. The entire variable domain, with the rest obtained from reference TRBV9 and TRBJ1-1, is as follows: DSGVTQTPKHLITATGQRVTLRCSPRSGDLSVYWYQQSLDQGLQFLIQYYNGEERAKGNILERFSAQQFPDLHSELNLSSLELGDSALYFCASSVVLGGTEAFFGQGTRLTVV.

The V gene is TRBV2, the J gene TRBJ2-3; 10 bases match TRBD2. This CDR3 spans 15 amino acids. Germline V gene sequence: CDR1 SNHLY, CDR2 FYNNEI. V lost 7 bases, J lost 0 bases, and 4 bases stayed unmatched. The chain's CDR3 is CASTWTSGSTDTQYF. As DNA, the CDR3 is TGTGCCAGCACTTGGACTAGCGGTAGCACAGATACGCAGTATTTT. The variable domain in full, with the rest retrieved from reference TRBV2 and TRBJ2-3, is EPEVTQTPSHQVTQMGQEVILRCVPISNHLYFYWYRQILGQKVEFLVSFYNNEISEKSEIFDDQFSVERPDGSNFTLKIRSTKLEDSAMYFCASTWTSGSTDTQYFGPGTRLTVL.

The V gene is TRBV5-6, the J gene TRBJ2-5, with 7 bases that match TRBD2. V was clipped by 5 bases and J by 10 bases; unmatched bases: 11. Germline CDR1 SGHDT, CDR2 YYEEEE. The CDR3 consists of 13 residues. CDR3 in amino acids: CASSLDVRGGQYF. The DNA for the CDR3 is TGTGCCAGCAGTCTGGACGTTCGCGGGGGCCAGTACTTC.

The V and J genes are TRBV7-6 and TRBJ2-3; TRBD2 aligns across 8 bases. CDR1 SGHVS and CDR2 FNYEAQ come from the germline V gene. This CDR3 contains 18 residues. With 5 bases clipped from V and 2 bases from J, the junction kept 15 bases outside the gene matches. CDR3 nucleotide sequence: TGTGCCAGCAGCCAGAGGCTAGCGGGTCCTCCGTACACAGATACGCAGTATTTT. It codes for CASSQRLAGPPYTDTQYF.